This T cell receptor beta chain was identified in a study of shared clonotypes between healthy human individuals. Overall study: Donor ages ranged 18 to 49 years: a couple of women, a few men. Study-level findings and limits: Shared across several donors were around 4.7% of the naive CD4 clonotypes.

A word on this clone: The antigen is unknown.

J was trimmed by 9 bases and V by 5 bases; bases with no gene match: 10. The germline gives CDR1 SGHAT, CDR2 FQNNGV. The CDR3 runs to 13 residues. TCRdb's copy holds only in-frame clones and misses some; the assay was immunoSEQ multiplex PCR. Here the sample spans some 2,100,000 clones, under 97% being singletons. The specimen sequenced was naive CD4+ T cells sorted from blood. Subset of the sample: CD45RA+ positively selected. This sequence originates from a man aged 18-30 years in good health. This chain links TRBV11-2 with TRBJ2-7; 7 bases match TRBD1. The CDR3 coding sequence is TGTGCCAGCAGCACCCAGACAGGGATAGGGCAGTACTTC. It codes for CASSTQTGIGQYF. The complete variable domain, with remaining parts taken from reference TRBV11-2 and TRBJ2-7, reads EAGVAQSPRYKIIEKRQSVAFWCNPISGHATLYWYQQILGQGPKLLIQFQNNGVVDDSQLPKDRFSAERLKGVDSTLKIQPAKLEDSAVYLCASSTQTGIGQYFGPGTRLTVT.